The sequence of this T cell receptor beta chain was determined in a study of control samples from healthy donors and cancer patients. The table came from immunoSEQ multiplex PCR; TCRdb's copy has only in-frame clones and leaves some out. Among 120,000 to 150,000 clones listed, around 92% were seen once. The ends lost 6 bases at V and 8 bases at J; junction bases unmatched: 14. CDR1 is SGHNT, CDR2 YYREEE, per germline (reference sequence). CDR3 length: 15 residues. Sequenced input: blood. The rearrangement joins TRBV5-4 to TRBJ2-3; 8 positions agree with TRBD2. The TCR comes from a man aged 25 to 40 in good health. CDR3 sequence (DNA): TGTGCCAGCACCACTATAGGTAGCGGGGTTGGTACGCAGTATTTT. Protein: CASTTIGSGVGTQYF.